Listed here are 25 T cell receptor beta chains from one sample, sequenced in a study of T cell repertoires in cytomegalovirus infection. TCRdb re-analysed the reads in MiXCR, keeping a single row per CDR3 protein. The sample includes about 920,000 distinct CDR3 sequences, around 32% of them seen just once. These receptors have no identified antigens. Material: cultured CD8+ T cells from PBMCs, obtained from culture after CMV antigen stimulation. The receptors stem from a human donor in good health (CMV status not recorded). Some clones in this sample may be carry-over from other donors' samples.

This clonotype was counted only a few times. The V gene is TRBV20-1, the J gene TRBJ2-7, with 8 nucleotides matching TRBD2. The CDR3 length is 14 residues. V was clipped by 2 bases and J by 0 bases; unmatched bases: 3. The germline CDR1 and CDR2 sequences are DFQATT and SNEGSKA (reference sequence). CDR3 in amino acids: CSARLRGDSYEQYF. As DNA, the CDR3 is TGCAGTGCTAGATTGCGGGGGGACTCCTACGAGCAGTACTTC.

CDR3 sequence: CASNLRTSSYNEQFF. In nucleotides, the CDR3 is TGTGCCAGCAACTTACGCACTTCGTCCTACAATGAGCAGTTCTTC. The chain uses TRBV5-8 and TRBJ2-1; D uncertain. Germline loops: CDR1 SGHTS, CDR2 YDEGEE. The CDR3 has 15 amino acids. Between the trimmed V and J ends, which lost 6 bases and 1 base, there was a span of 14 bases.

This chain joins TRBV27 and TRBJ1-6, with no clear D. V lost 5 bases to trimming and J lost 5 bases, with 7 bases between them. This CDR3 comprises 13 residues. Per the germline V gene, CDR1 is MNHEY and CDR2 is SMNVEV (reference sequence). Here the CDR3 reads CASSTWNNSPLHF. CDR3 DNA: TGTGCCAGCAGTACCTGGAATAATTCACCCCTCCACTTT.

This chain joins TRBV27 and TRBJ2-2, with 8 bases matching TRBD1. In germline, CDR1 is MNHEY, CDR2 SMNVEV (reference sequence). This CDR3 spans 15 amino acids. V shed 4 bases and J 5 bases; nucleotides not matched to a gene: 6. CDR3 bases: TGTGCCAGCAGTTCCCCAGGGGGCCAAACCGGGGAGCTGTTTTTT. Protein: CASSSPGGQTGELFF.

In its sample, this clonotype was seen many times. The rearrangement uses TRBV7-6 and TRBJ2-1, with D perhaps TRBD1 (6 bases). Per the germline V gene, CDR1 is SGHVS and CDR2 is FNYEAQ. Trimming took off 1 base at V and 8 bases at J, with 9 bases between the two ends. This CDR3 has 13 residues. For the CDR3, the DNA is TGTGCCAGCAGCTTAGAGACAGGCTATGAGCAGTTCTTC. Translation gives CASSLETGYEQFF.

This clonotype was observed a few times. The chain carries TRBV12-3 or TRBV12-4 and TRBJ2-5; TRBD2 matches at 8 bases. Losses at the gene ends were 7 bases for V and 2 bases for J; bases not matched to a gene: 3. The CDR3 runs 13 residues. The DNA for the CDR3 is TGTGCCAGCAAGGCGGGGGGACAAGAGACCCAGTACTTC. Translating gives CASKAGGQETQYF.

The table lists this clonotype with many counts. The genes are TRBV7-2 and TRBJ2-7; D call uncertain. The CDR3 has 11 amino acids. Germline values: CDR1 SGHTA, CDR2 FQGNSA. Trimming left V 2 bases short and J 6 bases short, with 5 bases between. CDR3 DNA sequence: TGTGCCAGCAGCTTATATCGCGAGCAGTACTTC. This codes for CASSLYREQYF.

This sequence joins TRBV2 and TRBJ2-7; perhaps TRBD2 as D (6 bases). This CDR3 spans 14 amino acids. Trimming took 1 base from V and 9 from J, leaving 16 bases between them. CDR1 is SNHLY, CDR2 FYNNEI, per germline. The CDR3 DNA reads TGTGCCAGCAGTGAAGGTGCGGGGTCGGGAGTGCAGTACTTC. Translating gives CASSEGAGSGVQYF.

The V and J genes are TRBV6-2 or TRBV6-3 and TRBJ2-7; D is ambiguous. The CDR3 spans 12 residues. The germline V gene has CDR1 MNHEY and CDR2 SVGEGT. The V gene lost 5 bases and the J gene lost 4 bases, with 9 bases spanning the gap. The CDR3 region has the DNA TGTGCCAGCAGTCCAAACGTATACGAGCAGTACGTC. This gives the protein CASSPNVYEQYV.

This clonotype was counted between two and nine times. V gene TRBV12-3 or TRBV12-4 combines with J gene TRBJ1-2; D is perhaps TRBD1 (6 bases). The CDR3 is 12 amino acids. The V and J ends lost 5 bases and 6 bases respectively, with 10 bases between them. In DNA, the CDR3 is TGTGCCAGCAGTACAGGGATAGATGGCTACACCTTC. It yields the protein CASSTGIDGYTF.

This clonotype was observed at least ten times. The chain joins TRBV28 to TRBJ2-1, with D perhaps matching TRBD2 (7 bases). Trimming pared 5 bases from V and 5 bases from J, leaving 19 bases between. The length of the CDR3 is 16 residues. CDR1 MDHEN and CDR2 SYDVKM come from the germline V gene. This CDR3 reads CASSPWGRGGDNEQFF. In DNA, the CDR3 is TGTGCCAGCAGTCCCTGGGGGCGTGGGGGGGACAATGAGCAGTTCTTC.

This chain connects TRBV12-5 to TRBJ1-1; D remains unclear. The V end was cut by 7 bases, the J end by 1 base, with 7 bases between. CDR3 length equals 12 residues. Germline V gives CDR1 LGHNT, CDR2 FRNRAP. CDR3 in amino acids: CASALENTEAFF. CDR3 DNA sequence: TGTGCTAGTGCCCTAGAGAACACTGAAGCTTTCTTT.

This chain joins TRBV27 and TRBJ1-6; D might be TRBD1 (5 bases). The CDR3 runs to 14 residues. Deletions cut 3 bases from V and 13 bases from J, with 16 bases between. Germline V gene data show CDR1 as MNHEY and CDR2 as SMNVEV (reference sequence). In DNA form, the CDR3 reads TGTGCCAGCAGTTTTGAGGGGACCGGGTTGCCCCTCCACTTT. It specifies CASSFEGTGLPLHF.

The chain combines TRBV6-1 with TRBJ2-7; TRBD1 matches at 8 bases. CDR3 size: 15 residues. The germline gives CDR1 MNHNS, CDR2 SASEGT. With V trimmed by 5 bases and J by 5 bases, 11 bases remained unmatched. CDR3 amino acids: CASSLLDRVFDEQYF. CDR3 nucleotide sequence: TGTGCCAGCAGTTTACTGGACAGGGTTTTCGACGAGCAGTACTTC.

The chain couples TRBV19 to TRBJ2-5; 12 bases align to TRBD2. The V gene's germline CDR1 is LNHDA and CDR2 SQIVND (reference sequence). Unmatched junction bases numbered 6, after V lost 3 bases and J lost 1 base. The length of the CDR3 is 17 residues. The CDR3 sequence is CASSMWGLAGVQETQYF. The CDR3 bases are TGTGCCAGTAGTATGTGGGGACTAGCGGGTGTCCAAGAGACCCAGTACTTC.

The V gene is TRBV27, the J gene TRBJ2-2; D is perhaps TRBD1 (6 bases). Germline V lookup: CDR1 MNHEY, CDR2 SMNVEV (reference sequence). There are 15 residues in the CDR3. Trimming pared 4 bases from V and 4 bases from J, leaving 13 bases between. CDR3 in DNA: TGTGCCAGCAGTTACATGGGACACCCCACCGGGGAGCTGTTTTTT. Its translation is CASSYMGHPTGELFF.

This clonotype appeared a few times. The genes are TRBV29-1 and TRBJ2-7, with 7 bases fitting TRBD1. J gave up 3 bases and V 5 bases, and 1 base lay outside the gene matches. Germline lookup yields CDR1 SQVTM and CDR2 ANQGSEA. CDR3 size: 11 residues. CDR3 coding DNA: TGCAGCGTTCACAGGGGCTACGAGCAGTACTTC. Translating gives CSVHRGYEQYF.

There are a few counts of this clonotype. The J gene is TRBJ2-7, the V gene TRBV6-5; 7 nucleotides line up with TRBD1. CDR3 length: 15 amino acids. Germline assignment: CDR1 MNHEY and CDR2 SVGAGI. The V segment lost 6 bases and the J segment 0 bases; nucleotides outside the gene matches: 8. Here the CDR3 reads CASRARGLSSYEQYV. CDR3 DNA sequence: TGTGCCAGCAGGGCCAGGGGGTTGAGCTCCTACGAGCAGTACGTC.

The chain is built from TRBV5-6 and TRBJ2-7; possibly TRBD1 for D (6 bases). The germline gives CDR1 SGHDT, CDR2 YYEEEE. The CDR3 contains 12 residues. With 4 bases removed from V and 7 bases from J, the gap between germline ends came to 12 bases. CDR3 DNA: TGTGCCAGCAGCACTACAGGGTATGAGCAGTACTTC. It yields the protein CASSTTGYEQYF.

The chain couples TRBV6-2 or TRBV6-3 to TRBJ2-2; the D is unclear. The V end lost 2 bases, the J end lost 4 bases, and 11 bases lay between the germline ends. Germline V CDR1 and CDR2: MNHEY, SVGEGT. The CDR3 runs to 15 residues. The CDR3 region has the DNA TGTGCCAGCAGTTACACCCTCCTAGGCACCGGGGAGCTGTTTTTT. The encoded protein is CASSYTLLGTGELFF.

The chain recombines TRBV27 with TRBJ2-1; the D is unclear. CDR3 length: 16 amino acids. Deletions cut 5 bases from V and 2 bases from J, with 16 bases between. Germline V gene sequence: CDR1 MNHEY, CDR2 SMNVEV (reference sequence). The CDR3 region is CASSPESAIAYNEQFF. The CDR3 region has the DNA TGTGCCAGCAGTCCGGAATCCGCAATAGCCTACAATGAGCAGTTCTTC.

V is TRBV9 and J is TRBJ2-5; 9 bases map to TRBD2. With V trimmed by 0 bases and J by 1 base, 10 bases remained unmatched. Germline V gene sequence: CDR1 SGDLS, CDR2 YYNGEE. The CDR3 has 18 residues. As DNA, the CDR3 is TGTGCCAGCAGCGTAGAAGGCGGCCTAGCGGGGCCCCAAGAGACCCAGTACTTC. Translated, it gives CASSVEGGLAGPQETQYF.

The chain combines TRBV29-1 with TRBJ2-7; D possibly matches TRBD1 or TRBD2 (5 bases each). Germline loops: CDR1 SQVTM, CDR2 ANQGSEA. The CDR3 is 13 residues long. Trimming removed 2 bases at V and 4 bases at J, with 12 bases between. CDR3 sequence: CSVERGDRYEQYF. The CDR3 nucleotides read TGCAGCGTTGAACGGGGCGACCGATACGAGCAGTACTTC.

The CDR3 bases are TGTGCCAGTAGTACAGGGACAAGATACAATGAGCAGTTCTTC. Its translation: CASSTGTRYNEQFF. The chain links TRBV19 to TRBJ2-1; D is perhaps TRBD1 (6 bases). V was pared by 4 bases and J by 4 bases, with 11 bases between. CDR3 length: 14 amino acids. In germline, CDR1 is LNHDA, CDR2 SQIVND (reference sequence).

The DNA for the CDR3 is TGTGCCAGCAGCCAAGATTTCCTCCCTAGTGAGCAGTTCTTC. It is translated as CASSQDFLPSEQFF. The chain is built from TRBV14 and TRBJ2-1; D gene ambiguous. V lost 0 bases, J lost 9 bases, and 12 bases lay in between. Per the germline V gene, CDR1 is SGHDN and CDR2 is FVKESK. This CDR3 spans 14 amino acids.